What follows are 23 T cell receptor beta chains derived from one specimen sequenced in a study of cytomegalovirus exposure and HLA in healthy donors. With 60 Vbeta and 13 Jbeta primers, the PCR was carried out. Clones were read by immunoSEQ multiplex PCR, and TCRdb kept only the in-frame ones, dropping some. Of around 150,000 clones listed, 82% were seen once; the top ten hold about 10%. Sequencing was carried out using PBMCs. Receptors were obtained from a man aged 45-60 years in good health and CMV-seropositive.

This clone was observed a single time. CDR3 in amino acids: CASSSVQAGEDTQYF. DNA of the CDR3: TGTGCCAGCAGTTCGGTCCAGGCAGGGGAGGATACGCAGTATTTT. This chain uses TRBV6-5 with TRBJ2-3; D is perhaps TRBD1 (6 bases). This CDR3 contains 15 residues. The germline V and J ends were trimmed by 4 bases and 6 bases, with 17 bases remaining between them. CDR1 MNHEY and CDR2 SVGAGI come from the germline V gene.

The chain carries TRBV9 and TRBJ2-3, with D possibly being TRBD2 (6 bases). The CDR3 is 13 residues long. V lost 0 bases and J lost 9, with 11 bases in between. Germline CDR1 SGDLS, CDR2 YYNGEE. CDR3 protein: CASSVGGDGTQYF. For the CDR3, the DNA is TGTGCCAGCAGCGTAGGCGGGGATGGGACGCAGTATTTT.

The chain recombines TRBV5-1 with TRBJ2-2, with 8 bases that match TRBD2. After removal of 3 bases from V and 3 bases from J, the junction contained 4 bases not matched to a gene. The CDR3 consists of 15 residues. Per germline, CDR1 SGHRS and CDR2 YFSETQ. In nucleotides, the CDR3 is TGCGCCAGCAGCTCGGGACTAGGAGACACCGGGGAGCTGTTTTTT. Its translation: CASSSGLGDTGELFF.

The chain combines TRBV30 with TRBJ2-3; TRBD2 aligns across 7 bases. The CDR3 consists of 13 residues. Per the germline V gene, CDR1 is GTSNPN and CDR2 is SVGIG (reference sequence). V shed 3 bases, J shed 3 bases, and the junction held 3 bases outside the gene matches. The CDR3 nucleotides read TGTGCCTGGAGGGGGCGGGGGACAGATACGCAGTATTTT. Protein: CAWRGRGTDTQYF.

A single count supports this clone. The chain links TRBV5-6 to TRBJ2-3; a possible D gene is TRBD2 (6 bases). Deletions cut 4 bases from V and 7 bases from J, with 16 bases between. In germline, CDR1 is SGHDT, CDR2 YYEEEE. This CDR3 is built from 14 residues. The CDR3 DNA reads TGTGCCAGCAGCCTAGGACTATTTATTAATACGCAGTATTTT. Its translation: CASSLGLFINTQYF.

This clone was observed once. CDR3: CSVEITGGGPQYF. The CDR3 DNA is TGCAGCGTTGAAATTACAGGAGGAGGGCCGCAGTACTTC. The chain combines TRBV29-1 with TRBJ2-7; a weak D match, TRBD2 (6 bases). The germline V gene encodes CDR1 SQVTM and CDR2 ANQGSEA. Trimming took off 2 bases at V and 9 bases at J, with 17 bases between the two ends. The CDR3 loop spans 13 amino acids.

The chain couples TRBV11-2 to TRBJ1-1; D unclear. V lost 3 bases to trimming and J lost 1 base, with 6 bases between them. The germline CDR1 and CDR2 sequences are SGHAT and FQNNGV. This CDR3 is built from 13 residues. The CDR3 loop reads CASSFTGNTEAFF. The CDR3 coding sequence is TGTGCCAGCAGCTTTACGGGGAACACTGAAGCTTTCTTT. Supplemented by reference TRBV11-2 and TRBJ1-1, the full variable domain reads EAGVAQSPRYKIIEKRQSVAFWCNPISGHATLYWYQQILGQGPKLLIQFQNNGVVDDSQLPKDRFSAERLKGVDSTLKIQPAKLEDSAVYLCASSFTGNTEAFFGQGTRLTVV.

The chain carries TRBV2 and TRBJ2-3; 16 nucleotides line up with TRBD2. CDR3 length: 15 amino acids. The ends lost 7 bases at V and 7 bases at J; junction bases unmatched: 5. The germline gives CDR1 SNHLY, CDR2 FYNNEI. CDR3 residues: CASKGTSGGVNTQYF. The CDR3 DNA reads TGTGCCAGCAAAGGGACTAGCGGGGGGGTAAATACGCAGTATTTT.

The DNA for the CDR3 is TGTGCCAGCAGCCCCCAGGGGTTCACAGATACGCAGTATTTT. Translated: CASSPQGFTDTQYF. This chain uses TRBV9 with TRBJ2-3; possibly TRBD1 for D (6 bases). V shed 4 bases and J shed 2 bases, with 11 bases lying between them. The CDR3 consists of 14 residues. Per the germline V gene, CDR1 is SGDLS and CDR2 is YYNGEE. The variable domain in full, with the rest retrieved from reference TRBV9 and TRBJ2-3, is DSGVTQTPKHLITATGQRVTLRCSPRSGDLSVYWYQQSLDQGLQFLIQYYNGEERAKGNILERFSAQQFPDLHSELNLSSLELGDSALYFCASSPQGFTDTQYFGPGTRLTVL.

The chain combines TRBV5-1 with TRBJ1-4; D gene uncertain. CDR1 SGHRS and CDR2 YFSETQ come from the germline V gene. V was cut by 4 bases and J by 0 bases, with 10 bases left in between. The CDR3 runs 15 residues. In DNA, the CDR3 is TGCGCCAGCAGCCTTTCGTCTGCAACTAATGAAAAACTGTTTTTT. Protein product: CASSLSSATNEKLFF.

This clone was observed many times. CDR3 DNA sequence: TGTGCCAGCAGCTTAGAGGCTAGCGGGGGTTACGAGCAGTACTTC. Protein sequence: CASSLEASGGYEQYF. V gene TRBV11-2 combines with J gene TRBJ2-7, with 10 bases that match TRBD2. This CDR3 is 15 amino acids long. J was trimmed by 4 bases and V by 0 bases; bases with no gene match: 3. Germline V gene sequence: CDR1 SGHAT, CDR2 FQNNGV.

V gene TRBV15 combines with J gene TRBJ2-3; no clear D gene. Germline CDR1 is LNHNV and CDR2 is YYDKDF (reference sequence). The CDR3 consists of 16 residues. V lost 0 bases and J 2 bases, leaving 12 bases between the germline ends. The DNA for the CDR3 is TGTGCCACCAGCAGAGAATCCGTCAGGAACACAGATACGCAGTATTTT. This translates into CATSRESVRNTDTQYF. The full variable domain, rest sourced from reference TRBV15 and TRBJ2-3, is DAMVIQNPRYQVTQFGKPVTLSCSQTLNHNVMYWYQQKSSQAPKLLFHYYDKDFNNEADTPDNFQSRRPNTSFCFLDIRSPGLGDTAMYLCATSRESVRNTDTQYFGPGTRLTVL.

The gene calls are TRBV10-1 and TRBJ2-1; 7 positions agree with TRBD2. CDR3 length: 18 amino acids. Unmatched junction bases numbered 10, after V lost 0 bases and J lost 2 bases. The germline gives CDR1 WNHNN, CDR2 SYGVQD (reference sequence). As DNA, the CDR3 is TGCGCCAGCAGTGAGTCGAATAATTGGCTAGCGGCCTACAATGAGCAGTTCTTC. Its protein is CASSESNNWLAAYNEQFF.

The chain links TRBV19 to TRBJ2-3, with D uncertain. Germline-derived CDR1 and CDR2 are LNHDA and SQIVND (reference sequence). The CDR3 loop spans 12 amino acids. The V end lost 4 bases, the J end lost 4 bases, and 6 bases lay between the germline ends. The DNA for the CDR3 is TGTGCCAGTAGTAGGGCTTCAGATACGCAGTATTTT. Its translation is CASSRASDTQYF.

V and J are TRBV29-1 and TRBJ1-1; D gene unclear. The germline gives CDR1 SQVTM, CDR2 ANQGSEA. CDR3 length equals 11 residues. Deletions cut 4 bases from V and 1 base from J, with 4 bases between. The CDR3 DNA sequence: TGCAGCGTTGCCTGGAACACTGAAGCTTTCTTT. This encodes CSVAWNTEAFF.

The genes are TRBV7-6 and TRBJ1-4; D unclear. V lost 5 bases and J lost 7, with 20 bases in between. There are 16 residues in the CDR3. The germline V gene has CDR1 SGHVS and CDR2 FNYEAQ. CDR3 residues: CASSQMGGSASEKLFF. As DNA, the CDR3 is TGTGCCAGCAGCCAAATGGGAGGGTCAGCTAGTGAAAAACTGTTTTTT. The full variable domain, in which reference TRBV7-6 and TRBJ1-4 provide the parts outside the CDR3, is GAGVSQSPRYKVTKRGQDVALRCDPISGHVSLYWYRQALGQGPEFLTYFNYEAQQDKSGLPNDRFSAERPEGSISTLTIQRTEQRDSAMYRCASSQMGGSASEKLFFGSGTQLSVL.

V and J are TRBV13 and TRBJ1-1; D possibly corresponds to TRBD1 (5 bases). V lost 5 bases and J 1 base, leaving 17 bases between the germline ends. Germline CDR1 is PRHDT and CDR2 is FYEKMQ (reference sequence). The CDR3 extends over 16 amino acids. The chain's CDR3 is CASSPFAGGENTEAFF. The CDR3 DNA reads TGTGCCAGCAGCCCCTTCGCCGGGGGGGAGAACACTGAAGCTTTCTTT.

This rearrangement joins TRBV6-6 to TRBJ2-2, with 8 bases identical to TRBD1. V lost 6 bases and J lost 3; bases outside the gene matches: 3. Germline lookup yields CDR1 MNHNY and CDR2 SVGAGI (reference sequence). This CDR3 spans 14 amino acids. The CDR3 protein is CASRPTGDTGELFF. The CDR3 DNA follows: TGTGCCAGCAGGCCGACAGGGGACACCGGGGAGCTGTTTTTT.

The genes are TRBV5-4 and TRBJ2-1, with D maybe TRBD1 (5 bases). Per germline, CDR1 SGHNT and CDR2 YYREEE (reference sequence). Trimming removed 1 base from V and 8 bases from J, with 19 bases in between. The CDR3 sequence is 16 residues long. CDR3 nucleotide sequence: TGTGCCAGCAGCTTGAGGTTGGTAGTCAGGGTCGATGAGCAGTTCTTC. Translated, it gives CASSLRLVVRVDEQFF.

This clone occurred a few times. At one of its ends the junction is not consistent with the germline gene, which may arise from a read error. Other nucleotide sequences from this sample produce the same CDR3. The chain uses TRBV5-1 and TRBJ1-2; weak D call: TRBD1 (5 bases). Germline values: CDR1 SGHRS, CDR2 YFSETQ. The CDR3 spans 15 residues. The chain's CDR3 is CASRRLEEGNYGYTF. Here the CDR3 DNA reads TGTGCCAGCAGGCGGTTGGAGGAGGGGAACTATGGCTACACCTTC.

This clone was counted only a few times. This chain uses TRBV19 with TRBJ1-2, with 7 nucleotides matching TRBD1. After removal of 6 bases from V and 8 bases from J, the junction contained 18 bases not matched to a gene. Per the germline V gene, CDR1 is LNHDA and CDR2 is SQIVND (reference sequence). This CDR3 contains 16 residues. CDR3 in DNA: TGTGCCAGTAGCCTAGATAGATCCGACAGGGCACTCGGCTACACCTTC. This codes for CASSLDRSDRALGYTF.

The chain couples TRBV30 to TRBJ2-2; weak D call: TRBD1 (6 bases). CDR1 and CDR2 from the germline V gene are GTSNPN and SVGIG (reference sequence). Trimming left V 5 bases short and J 2 bases short, with 12 bases between. The length of the CDR3 is 14 residues. The CDR3 spells CAWPGTSNTGELFF. In DNA form, the CDR3 reads TGTGCCTGGCCTGGGACAAGCAACACCGGGGAGCTGTTTTTT.

The chain is built from TRBV19 and TRBJ1-5; 7 positions agree with TRBD1. V lost 5 bases and J lost 3; bases outside the gene matches: 7. CDR3 length: 15 amino acids. Germline CDR1 reads LNHDA; CDR2 reads SQIVND (reference sequence). CDR3 in DNA: TGTGCCAGTAGTCGGTTCGGACAGGACAATCAGCCCCAGCATTTT. Protein product: CASSRFGQDNQPQHF.